A single sample is the source of the 12 T cell receptor beta chains below, sequenced in a study of cytomegalovirus exposure and HLA in healthy donors. Both 60 Vbeta primers and 13 Jbeta primers went into the PCR. Sequencing used immunoSEQ multiplex PCR; TCRdb keeps in-frame clones, though not all of them. Of about 190,000 clones listed, 87% are singletons. The sample taken for sequencing was PBMCs. The receptors here all came from a man aged 25-40 years in good health and CMV-seronegative.

The chain combines TRBV7-2 with TRBJ2-7; D not resolved. The CDR3 is 12 residues long. The V and J ends lost 5 bases and 2 bases respectively, with 7 bases between them. CDR1 and CDR2 (germline): SGHTA, FQGNSA. CDR3 amino acids: CASSPETYEQYF. The CDR3 bases are TGTGCCAGCAGCCCAGAAACCTACGAGCAGTACTTC.

This chain's CDR3 is CASSSPRFGNTIYF. CDR3 nucleotides: TGTGCCAGTAGTAGCCCCAGGTTCGGAAACACCATATATTTT. The rearrangement links TRBV19 to TRBJ1-3; D is uncertain. The CDR3 loop spans 14 amino acids. Germline V CDR1 and CDR2: LNHDA, SQIVND (reference sequence). V was clipped by 4 bases and J by 4 bases, with 11 bases between them.

The V call is TRBV4-1, the J call TRBJ2-1; 9 nucleotides agree with TRBD2. V was pared by 2 bases and J by 8 bases, with 10 bases of the junction left unmatched. CDR3 length: 16 residues. Germline V gene data show CDR1 as MGHRA and CDR2 as YSYEKL. The CDR3 nucleotides are TGCGCCAGCAGCCAACAGACTAGCGGAGCGGCACATGAGCAGTTCTTC. Its translation: CASSQQTSGAAHEQFF.

The chain recombines TRBV18 with TRBJ1-5; a weak D match, TRBD1 (5 bases). The CDR3 extends over 15 amino acids. The germline V and J ends were trimmed by 3 bases and 3 bases, with 12 bases remaining between them. In germline, CDR1 is KGHSH, CDR2 LQKENI. CDR3 residues: CASSPGGGTNQPQHF. As DNA, the CDR3 is TGTGCCAGCTCACCGGGGGGAGGAACCAATCAGCCCCAGCATTTT.

CDR3: CASSQVANEKLFF. CDR3 DNA: TGTGCCAGCTCCCAGGTAGCTAATGAAAAACTGTTTTTT. The V gene is TRBV6-1, the J gene TRBJ1-4; D is uncertain. The CDR3 spans 13 residues. V lost 8 bases, J lost 3 bases, and 10 bases lay in between. Germline V gene lookup returns CDR1 MNHNS and CDR2 SASEGT.

This chain connects TRBV11-1 to TRBJ1-2; 7 positions agree with TRBD1. The length of the CDR3 is 14 residues. The junction had 8 bases not matched to a gene; V was cut back by 2 bases and J by 8 bases. The germline CDR1 and CDR2 sequences are SGHAT and FQDESV (reference sequence). CDR3 amino acids: CASSLRPTGNGYTF. As DNA, the CDR3 is TGTGCCAGCAGCTTAAGGCCGACAGGGAACGGCTACACCTTC.

Comment on this clone: One end of the junction does not line up with germline, which may come from a read error. The chain has TRBV11-2 and TRBJ2-7; 9 bases map to TRBD1. Germline V lookup: CDR1 SGHAT, CDR2 FQNNGV. The CDR3 loop spans 14 amino acids. The CDR3 sequence: CASSLVSRDREPLF. The CDR3 nucleotides are TGTGCCAGCAGCTTAGTGTCTCGGGACAGGGAGCCCCTCTTC.

The rearrangement links TRBV10-3 to TRBJ2-3, with 8 bases fitting TRBD2. The CDR3 sequence is 17 residues long. V was clipped by 9 bases and J by 0 bases; unmatched bases: 14. CDR1 is ENHRY and CDR2 is SYGVKD in the germline V gene. Here the CDR3 reads CAMEMAGGYPSTDTQYF. CDR3 DNA sequence: TGTGCCATGGAAATGGCGGGGGGATACCCTAGCACAGATACGCAGTATTTT.

Concerning this clone itself: The same CDR3 arises from other DNA sequences in this sample as well. The chain is built from TRBV19 and TRBJ2-7; 11 nucleotides align to TRBD1. The CDR3 totals 14 residues. Trimming removed 3 bases from V and 4 bases from J; junction bases left unmatched: 2. The V gene's germline CDR1 is LNHDA and CDR2 SQIVND (reference sequence). CDR3 sequence (DNA): TGTGCCAGTAGTATCGGACAGGGGGCTTACGAGCAGTACTTC. It codes for CASSIGQGAYEQYF.

This chain links TRBV6-5 with TRBJ1-4; D gene unclear. Germline CDR1 and CDR2: MNHEY and SVGAGI. The CDR3 contains 12 residues. The V end was cut by 6 bases, the J end by 7 bases, with 9 bases between. DNA for the CDR3: TGTGCCAGCAGACGCGGCCGTGAAAAACTGTTTTTT. This gives the protein CASRRGREKLFF.

V is TRBV7-6 and J is TRBJ2-3; the match to TRBD2 covers 14 bases. CDR1 and CDR2 from the germline V gene are SGHVS and FNYEAQ. The V segment lost 4 bases and the J segment 2 bases; nucleotides outside the gene matches: 5. This CDR3 comprises 17 residues. The CDR3 DNA follows: TGTGCCAGCAGCTCGAGGACTAGCGGGAGGTACACAGATACGCAGTATTTT. Translation: CASSSRTSGRYTDTQYF.

This chain uses TRBV11-2 with TRBJ2-7; TRBD1 agrees at 9 bases. CDR1 and CDR2 (germline): SGHAT, FQNNGV. V was pared by 4 bases and J by 6 bases, with 13 bases of the junction left unmatched. This CDR3 is 16 amino acids long. The CDR3 DNA reads TGTGCCAGCAGCTCTGGTGGGACAGGGCGTTTGCTCGAGCAGTACTTC. Translation gives CASSSGGTGRLLEQYF.